This T cell receptor (beta chain) was found in a study of blood T cell repertoires in COVID-19. Overall study: COVID-19 samples from acute and convalescent phases originated in the United States, Italy and Spain.

How the authors handled the data: Researchers report that nucleated cell counts were estimated from reference gene primer amplification. Libraries were prepared by immunoSEQ multiplex PCR; TCRdb keeps only in-frame clonotypes and omits some of them. V and J calls and clone size are given by that table; D and trimming were obtained from the DNA. The sample carries 200,000 to 250,000 clones, 90% recorded once. In assigning cohorts, the study relied on participant-reported clinical history. This CDR3 is built from 13 residues. Trimming left V 3 bases short and J 6 bases short, with 11 bases between. The chain couples TRBV12-3 or TRBV12-4 to TRBJ1-2; D unclear. The material sequenced was PBMCs or T cells enriched from blood (not recorded which). The sequence came from a man younger than 40 who had been exposed to COVID-19. CDR3 residues: CASSFAGVDGYTF. CDR3 in DNA: TGTGCCAGCAGTTTCGCCGGGGTCGATGGCTACACCTTC.